These T cell receptor beta chains were read from a single sample in a study of beta chain features in type 1 diabetes. Profiled with immunoSEQ multiplex PCR; TCRdb holds only in-frame clones, not every one. This table has hundreds of thousands of clones, around 30% appearing once. The sample comprised naive CD4+ T cells from blood. These receptors came from a man younger than 30 in good health. Both conserved end residues are part of each CDR3. The D gene is left open where the match is weak. The size field is filled for only some rows; it gives once, few, many or a size class.

V	D	J	size	DNA	CDR3
TRBV27	-	TRBJ2-7	few	TGTGCCAGCAGTCGAGGCAGGGCTCTCTCCTACGAGCAGTACTTC	CASSRGRALSYEQYF
TRBV29-1	-	TRBJ1-1	-	TGCAGCGTTCTTCAGGGGTCGGACACTGAAGCTTTCTTT	CSVLQGSDTEAFF
TRBV4-3	TRBD2	TRBJ2-3	-	TGCGCCAGCAGCAGGACTAGCGGGGGACTCACAGATACGCAGTATTTT	CASSRTSGGLTDTQYF
TRBV7-9	TRBD2	TRBJ2-2	-	TGTGCCAGCAGCCTGGGACTAGCGGTCACCGGGGAGCTGTTTTTT	CASSLGLAVTGELFF
TRBV30	-	TRBJ2-3	-	TGTGCCTGGCTCCCAAGGGGTCGCACAGATACGCAGTATTTT	CAWLPRGRTDTQYF
TRBV9	TRBD2	TRBJ2-2	-	TGTGCCAGCAGCGCTACTAGCGTGACCGGGGAGCTGTTTTTT	CASSATSVTGELFF
TRBV9	TRBD2	TRBJ2-5	-	TGTGCCAGCAGCCCCCGACTAGCGGAGTACCAAGAGACCCAGTACTTC	CASSPRLAEYQETQYF
TRBV15	TRBD1	TRBJ2-3	-	TGTGCCACCAGCAGAGGAGGGGGCAGGGGGCCCGGCACAGATACGCAGTATTTT	CATSRGGGRGPGTDTQYF
TRBV7-2	-	TRBJ1-2	few	TGTGCCAGCAGCCCACACCTATATGGCTACACCTTC	CASSPHLYGYTF
TRBV7-2	-	TRBJ2-2	few	TGTGCCAGCAGCACCTTCGGGGAGACCGGGGAGCTGTTTTTT	CASSTFGETGELFF
TRBV7-2	-	TRBJ2-5	-	TGTGCCAGCAGCTCCCTCCTAGGGACCCAGTACTTC	CASSSLLGTQYF
TRBV30	-	TRBJ1-3	few	TGTGCCTGGAGTGAGGCAGGGAGGAACACCATATATTTT	CAWSEAGRNTIYF
TRBV4-3	-	TRBJ1-5	-	TGCGCCAGCAGCCAATCGCTTTATAGCAATCAGCCCCAGCATTTT	CASSQSLYSNQPQHF
TRBV6-1	-	TRBJ2-1	-	TGTGCCAACCGGGACGCCGGAACGAAGGTCCAGTTCTTC	CANRDAGTKVQFF
TRBV29-1	-	TRBJ1-1	-	TGCAGCGTCTACCTCGGTACTGAAGCTTTCTTT	CSVYLGTEAFF
TRBV4-2	-	TRBJ2-3	few	TGTGCCAGCAGCCAAGATCTGGGGCGGGCAGGGGATACGCAGTATTTT	CASSQDLGRAGDTQYF